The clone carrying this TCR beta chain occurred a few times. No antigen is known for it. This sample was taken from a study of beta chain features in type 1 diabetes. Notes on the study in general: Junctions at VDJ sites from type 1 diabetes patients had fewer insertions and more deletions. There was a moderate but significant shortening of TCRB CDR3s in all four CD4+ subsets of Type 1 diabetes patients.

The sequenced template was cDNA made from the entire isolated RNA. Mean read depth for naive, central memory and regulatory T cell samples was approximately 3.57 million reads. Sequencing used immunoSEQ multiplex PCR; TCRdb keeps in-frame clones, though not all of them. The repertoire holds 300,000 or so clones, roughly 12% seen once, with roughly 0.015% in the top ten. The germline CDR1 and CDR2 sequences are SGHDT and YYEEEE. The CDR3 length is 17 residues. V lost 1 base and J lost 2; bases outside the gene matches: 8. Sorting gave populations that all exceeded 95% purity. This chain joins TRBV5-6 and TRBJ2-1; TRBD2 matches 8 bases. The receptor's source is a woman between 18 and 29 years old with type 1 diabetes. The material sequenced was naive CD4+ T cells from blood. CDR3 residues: CASSLLKRGKTYNEQFF. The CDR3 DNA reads TGTGCCAGCAGCTTGTTAAAGCGGGGGAAAACCTACAATGAGCAGTTCTTC.